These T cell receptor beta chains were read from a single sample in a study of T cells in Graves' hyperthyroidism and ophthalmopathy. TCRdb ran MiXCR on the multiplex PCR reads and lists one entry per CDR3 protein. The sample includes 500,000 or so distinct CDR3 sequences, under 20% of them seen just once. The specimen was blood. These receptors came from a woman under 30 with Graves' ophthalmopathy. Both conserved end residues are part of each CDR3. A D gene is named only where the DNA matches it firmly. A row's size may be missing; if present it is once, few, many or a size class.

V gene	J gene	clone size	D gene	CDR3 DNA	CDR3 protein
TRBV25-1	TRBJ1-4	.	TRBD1	TGTGCCAGCAGTGAATATGGGACAGTCCTTGAAAAACTGTTTTTT	CASSEYGTVLEKLFF
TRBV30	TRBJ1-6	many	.	TGTGCCTGCCAAGACGGAACATATAATTCACCCCTCCACTTT	CACQDGTYNSPLHF
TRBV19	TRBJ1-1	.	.	TGTGCCAGTAGTATTGCGACGGGCACTGAAGCTTTCTTT	CASSIATGTEAFF
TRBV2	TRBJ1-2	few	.	TGTGCCAGCAGGGAGGACAGTCGGGCTGAGGGCTACACCTTC	CASREDSRAEGYTF
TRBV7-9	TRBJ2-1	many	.	TGTGCCAGCAGCTCCCCGGATCCTTTTGATGAGCAGTTCTTC	CASSSPDPFDEQFF
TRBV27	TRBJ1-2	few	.	TGTGCCAGCAGTTCAAGGGTGTCTAACTATGGCTACACCTTC	CASSSRVSNYGYTF
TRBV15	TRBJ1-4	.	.	TGTGCCATAGGGGAGGAAAAACTGTTTTTT	CAIGEEKLFF
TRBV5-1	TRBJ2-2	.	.	TGCGCCAGCAGCCTAAGCTCGGGCGGTTACGGGGAGCTGTTTTTT	CASSLSSGGYGELFF
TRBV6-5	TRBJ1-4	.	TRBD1	TGTGCCAGCAGTTCCGGGACAGGGATGCGTCGTGAAAAACTGTTTTTT	CASSSGTGMRREKLFF
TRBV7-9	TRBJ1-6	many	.	TGTGCCAGCAGCGGACGTATTGGGGGTATGGATTCACCCCTCCACTTT	CASSGRIGGMDSPLHF
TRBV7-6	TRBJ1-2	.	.	TGTGTCAGCAGCTTAGACGGTACCTATGGCTACACCTTC	CVSSLDGTYGYTF
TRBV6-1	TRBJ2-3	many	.	TGTGCCAGCAGTTCCTCTTTCAGGAGAACAGATACGCAGTATTTT	CASSSSFRRTDTQYF
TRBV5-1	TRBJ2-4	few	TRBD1	TGCGCCAGCAGCCCGAGTGGGACAGGGCAAAACATTCAGTACTTC	CASSPSGTGQNIQYF
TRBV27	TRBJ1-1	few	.	TGTGCCAGCACTGCTCGTACATCGGGCGGGGGTAGGAACACTGAAGCTTTCTTT	CASTARTSGGGRNTEAFF
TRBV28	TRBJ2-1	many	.	TGTGCCAGCAGCAATACAGGGTTGGGTGAGCAGTTCTTC	CASSNTGLGEQFF
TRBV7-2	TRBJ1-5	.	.	TGTGCCAGCAGCCCTAAGGGCGGCCCGGGGCCCCAGCATTTT	CASSPKGGPGPQHF
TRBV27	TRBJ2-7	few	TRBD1	TGTGCCAGTCAAGACAGGATGGGGACAGGGGGCCTGGGCGAGCAGTACTTC	CASQDRMGTGGLGEQYF
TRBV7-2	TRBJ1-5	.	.	TGTGCCAGCAGCTTCTTATACAATCAGCCCCAGCATTTT	CASSFLYNQPQHF
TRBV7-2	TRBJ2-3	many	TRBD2	TGTGCCAGCAGCCCGGGACTAGCGGGAGAGATCACAGATACGCAGTATTTT	CASSPGLAGEITDTQYF
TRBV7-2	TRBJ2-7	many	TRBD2	TGTGCCAGCAGAGCGGGACTAGCGGTAACCTACGAGCAGTACTTC	CASRAGLAVTYEQYF
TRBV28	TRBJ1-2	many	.	TGTGCCAGCAGTTATATGAACAACTATGGCTACACCTTC	CASSYMNNYGYTF
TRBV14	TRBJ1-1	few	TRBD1	TGTGCCAGCAGCCAAGGGGGGACAGGGGAGCGAAGGACTGAAGCTTTCTTT	CASSQGGTGERRTEAFF